This T cell receptor beta chain is drawn from a study of T cells in Graves' hyperthyroidism and ophthalmopathy. Regarding the study as a whole: The majority of expanded thyroid clonotypes above 0.001 also appeared in blood.

V gave up 9 bases and J gave up 1 base, with 18 bases separating them. This CDR3 contains 15 residues. Per the germline V gene, CDR1 is MDHEN and CDR2 is SYDVKM. Amplification targeted TCR beta CDR3 regions from RNA transcripts. Carried out on the TCR CDR3, a first-round RT-PCR used the HTBI primer set. TCRdb reprocessed the multiplex PCR reads with MiXCR, giving one entry per CDR3 protein. Found here are hundreds of thousands of distinct CDR3 sequences, 20% of them singletons; the top ten hold about 45%. Regarding this clonotype: Its antigen is not known.

The rearrangement links TRBV28 to TRBJ1-2; possibly TRBD1 for D (5 bases). The TCR originated in a man between 35 and 55 years old with Graves' ophthalmopathy. What was sequenced was blood. CDR3 coding DNA: TGTGCCAGTGGTCGGACTGGGGGATTTAACTATGGCTACACCTTC. It yields the protein CASGRTGGFNYGYTF.